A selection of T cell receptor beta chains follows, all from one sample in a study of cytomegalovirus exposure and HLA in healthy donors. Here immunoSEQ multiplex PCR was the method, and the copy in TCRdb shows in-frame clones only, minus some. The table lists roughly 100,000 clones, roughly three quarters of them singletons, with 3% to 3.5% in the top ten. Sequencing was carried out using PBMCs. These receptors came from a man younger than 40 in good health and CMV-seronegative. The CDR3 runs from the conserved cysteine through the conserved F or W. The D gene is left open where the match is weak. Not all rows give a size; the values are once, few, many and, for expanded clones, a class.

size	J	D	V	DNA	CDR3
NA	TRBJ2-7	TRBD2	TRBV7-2	TGTGCCAGCAGCTTTGGTAACGGGAGGGAGCAGTACTTC	CASSFGNGREQYF
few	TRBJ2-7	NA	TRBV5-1	TGCGCCAGCAGCCCGGAGGATGGTTACTCGGGGTCCGAGCAGTACTTC	CASSPEDGYSGSEQYF
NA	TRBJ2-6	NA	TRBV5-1	TGCGCCAGCAGCTTGGCCGGGGGCTCTGGGGCCAACGTCCTGACTTTC	CASSLAGGSGANVLTF
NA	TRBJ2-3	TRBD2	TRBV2	TGTGCCAGCAGTGTCGGGACTAGCGGGAGGACAGATACGCAGTATTTT	CASSVGTSGRTDTQYF
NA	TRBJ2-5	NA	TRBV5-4	TGTGCCAGCAGCTTGATCCTCGAAGAGACCCAGTACTTC	CASSLILEETQYF
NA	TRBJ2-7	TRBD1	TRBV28	TGTGCCAGCAGTCTCCGGGACAGGGGGGACGACGAGCAGCACTTC	CASSLRDRGDDEQHF
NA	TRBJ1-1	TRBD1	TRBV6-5	TGTGCCAGCAGTTACAGGTCAGGGGGCTGGAACACTGAAGCTTTCTTT	CASSYRSGGWNTEAFF
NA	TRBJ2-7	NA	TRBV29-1	TGCAGCGCGGGCGGGACAGCCTTCGACGAGCAGTACTTC	CSAGGTAFDEQYF
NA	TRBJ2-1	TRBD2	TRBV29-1	TGCAGCGTTGAAGATGGTTCTAGCGGGGCTGGAGAGCAGTTCTTC	CSVEDGSSGAGEQFF
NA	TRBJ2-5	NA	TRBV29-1	TGCAGCGTTGATGTGGGAGAAGAGACCCAGTACTTC	CSVDVGEETQYF
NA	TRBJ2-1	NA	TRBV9	TGTGCCAGCAATGGCGCGGGGTCATACAATGAGCAGTTCTTC	CASNGAGSYNEQFF
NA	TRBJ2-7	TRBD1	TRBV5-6	TGTGCCAGCAGCTTGGTGTCGACAGGGGCTGAGCAGTACTTC	CASSLVSTGAEQYF
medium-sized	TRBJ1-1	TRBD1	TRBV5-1	TGCGCCAGCAGCTTACAGGGGGCGATAGCTGAAGCTTTCTTT	CASSLQGAIAEAFF
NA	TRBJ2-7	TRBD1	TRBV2	TGTGCCAGCAGTGAAGAACCCCCCTCGGGACAGGGGATCTACGAGCAGTACTTC	CASSEEPPSGQGIYEQYF
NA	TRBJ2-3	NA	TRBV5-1	TGCGCCAGCAGCTTGGAACAGTCTCGCACAGATACGCAGTATTTT	CASSLEQSRTDTQYF
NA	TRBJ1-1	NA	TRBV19	TGTGCCAGTAGTGAGGACAGCGAAAACACTGAAGCTTTCTTT	CASSEDSENTEAFF
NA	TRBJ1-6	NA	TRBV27	TGTGCCAGCAGTTTACAGGGTTATAATTCACCCCTCCACTTT	CASSLQGYNSPLHF
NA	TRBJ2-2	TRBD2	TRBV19	TGTGCCAGTAGTATTCATAGCGGGAGGGCACACACCGGGGAGCTGTTTTTT	CASSIHSGRAHTGELFF
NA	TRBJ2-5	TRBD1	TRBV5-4	TGTGCCAGCAGCTCGGGACAGAGGCAAGAGACCCAGTACTTC	CASSSGQRQETQYF
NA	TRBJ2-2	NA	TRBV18	TGTGCCAGCTCAAACGGGACCGGGGAGCTGTTTTTT	CASSNGTGELFF
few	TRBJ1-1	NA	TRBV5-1	TGCGCCAGCAGCCTAGGTGACTTACCTAACACTGAAGCTTTCTTT	CASSLGDLPNTEAFF
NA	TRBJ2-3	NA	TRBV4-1	TGCGCCAGCAGCCCCCCTGGCAGAACCCCCGCAGATACGCAGTATTTT	CASSPPGRTPADTQYF
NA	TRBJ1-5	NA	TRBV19	TGTGCCAGTCGCAAAAACAGGGTGGAAAAAGCTTCCCAGCATTTT	CASRKNRVEKASQHF
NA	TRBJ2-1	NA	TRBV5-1	TGCGCCAGCAGCTCCCTACCCGAGGGTTCAAAGTTCAATGAGCAGTTCTTC	CASSSLPEGSKFNEQFF
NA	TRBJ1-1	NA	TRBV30	TGTGCCTGGAGCCACCCCCCAGGGAACACTGAAGCTTTCTTT	CAWSHPPGNTEAFF
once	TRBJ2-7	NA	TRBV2	TGTGCCAGCAGTTATTTGGACAGCTCCTACGAGCAGTACTTC	CASSYLDSSYEQYF
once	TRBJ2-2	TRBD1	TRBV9	TGTGCCAGCAACCGCGGACAGGTGAACACCGGGGAGCTGTTTTTT	CASNRGQVNTGELFF
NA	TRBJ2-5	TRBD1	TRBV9	TGTGCCAGCAGCCGGGGTTCCGGGACAGGGATAGAGACCCAGTACTTC	CASSRGSGTGIETQYF
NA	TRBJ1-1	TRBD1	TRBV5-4	TGTGCCAGCAGCTTGGGGGACAGGGTGAACACTGAAGCTTTCTTT	CASSLGDRVNTEAFF
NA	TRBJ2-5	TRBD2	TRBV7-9	TGTGCCAGCAGCCCGCGACTAGCGGGAGTCGTGGAGACCCAGTACTTC	CASSPRLAGVVETQYF
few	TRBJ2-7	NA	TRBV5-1	TGCGCCAGCAGCTTGGGTGGAGGGAGCTCCTACGAGCAGTACTTC	CASSLGGGSSYEQYF
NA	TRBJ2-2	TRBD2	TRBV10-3	TGTGCCATCAGTGAAGGTCACAGCGGGAGGTTCGGGAACACCGGGGAGCTGTTTTTT	CAISEGHSGRFGNTGELFF
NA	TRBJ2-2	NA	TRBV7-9	TGTGCCAGCAGCTTACTCCCGAGACAGAAAAACACCGGGGAGCTGTTTTTT	CASSLLPRQKNTGELFF
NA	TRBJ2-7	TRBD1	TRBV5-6	TGTGCCAGCGGGAAAGGGACAGCCGCCTACGAGCAGTACTTC	CASGKGTAAYEQYF
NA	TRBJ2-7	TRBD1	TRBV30	TGTGCCTGGAGTGTCGGACAGGGGACCTACGAGCAGTACTTC	CAWSVGQGTYEQYF
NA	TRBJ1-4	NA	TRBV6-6	TGTGCCAGCAGTCCTAACAGACGGGAAAAACTGTTTTTT	CASSPNRREKLFF
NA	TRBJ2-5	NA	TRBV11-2	TGTGCCAGCAGCTTAGATCGGTTTAGCGAAGAGACCCAGTACTTC	CASSLDRFSEETQYF
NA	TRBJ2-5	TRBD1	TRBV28	TGTGCCAGCACCTCTCTCAGGGGGATGGGAGAGACCCAGTACTTC	CASTSLRGMGETQYF
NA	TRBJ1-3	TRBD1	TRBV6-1	TGTGCCAGCAGCCAACAGGGGGGAGGTGGAAACACCATATATTTT	CASSQQGGGGNTIYF
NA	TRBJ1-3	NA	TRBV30	TGTGCCTGGAGTGTAAATTCCGGGGGCATATATTTT	CAWSVNSGGIYF